The 18 T cell receptor beta chains below come from one sample, sequenced in a study of identical twins. TCRdb reanalysed the 5' RACE reads using MiXCR and keeps one entry per CDR3 protein. The table lists around 230,000 distinct CDR3 sequences, 5.5% to 7.5% of them singletons, with about 14% in the top ten. These sequences were also reported in another study, on T cells expressing NK-cell markers.

The sequenced sample consisted of CD8+ T cells sorted from blood. These receptors all stem from a woman younger than 35 in good health.

V and J are TRBV6-2 or TRBV6-3 and TRBJ2-6; D may be TRBD1 (6 bases). V lost 6 bases and J lost 1, with 22 bases in between. This CDR3 has 19 residues. Germline CDR1 reads MNHEY; CDR2 reads SVGEGT. As DNA, the CDR3 is TGTGCCAGCAGCGTAGACAGGTGGCTCTTCGTATCTGGGGCCAACGTCCTGACTTTC. The encoded protein is CASSVDRWLFVSGANVLTF.

In its sample, this clonotype was seen a few times. This chain joins TRBV15 and TRBJ2-3; D gene unclear. This CDR3 spans 16 amino acids. The germline gives CDR1 LNHNV, CDR2 YYDKDF (reference sequence). V was trimmed by 1 base and J by 0 bases, leaving 11 bases between them. The CDR3 nucleotides are TGTGCCACCAGCAGAGGTCGACGGAAAAGCACAGATACGCAGTATTTT. Protein: CATSRGRRKSTDTQYF. Using reference TRBV15 and TRBJ2-3 for the parts outside the CDR3, the full variable domain is DAMVIQNPRYQVTQFGKPVTLSCSQTLNHNVMYWYQQKSSQAPKLLFHYYDKDFNNEADTPDNFQSRRPNTSFCFLDIRSPGLGDTAMYLCATSRGRRKSTDTQYFGPGTRLTVL.

This clonotype appeared a few times. This chain links TRBV2 with TRBJ2-7; the D call may be TRBD1 or TRBD2 (6 bases each). The germline V and J ends were trimmed by 7 bases and 6 bases, with 16 bases remaining between them. Germline CDR1 and CDR2: SNHLY and FYNNEI. The CDR3 is 13 residues long. The CDR3 reads CASIGGRRSEQYF. The CDR3 DNA sequence: TGTGCCAGCATCGGGGGCCGCCGGAGCGAGCAGTACTTC.

In this sample, this clonotype turned up many times. The chain carries TRBV11-2 and TRBJ2-2; 7 bases match TRBD2. The J segment lost 4 bases and the V segment lost 1 base, leaving 6 bases of the junction unmatched. Germline V gene sequence: CDR1 SGHAT, CDR2 FQNNGV. The CDR3 is 16 amino acids. The CDR3 nucleotides read TGTGCCAGCAGCTTAGCGGCGGGAGCCTCCACCGGGGAGCTGTTTTTT. The encoded protein is CASSLAAGASTGELFF.

The chain joins TRBV7-9 to TRBJ1-1, with D perhaps TRBD1 (5 bases). The V end was cut by 1 base, the J end by 6 bases, with 12 bases between. The germline V gene encodes CDR1 SEHNR and CDR2 FQNEAQ (reference sequence). The CDR3 runs 14 residues. CDR3 coding DNA: TGTGCCAGCAGCTTAGGCCAGGGTGGGGCTGAAGCTTTCTTT. It encodes CASSLGQGGAEAFF.

The table lists this clonotype with many counts. The chain employs TRBV20-1 and TRBJ1-2; D is uncertain. V lost 0 bases, J lost 0 bases, and 2 bases lay in between. The CDR3 runs to 12 residues. Per germline, CDR1 DFQATT and CDR2 SNEGSKA (reference sequence). The CDR3 spells CSAREPNYGYTF. The CDR3 DNA follows: TGCAGTGCTAGAGAACCTAACTATGGCTACACCTTC.

At least ten counts were recorded for this clonotype. The rearrangement joins TRBV10-3 to TRBJ2-1; unclear D gene. Between the trimmed V and J ends, which lost 3 bases and 3 bases, there was a span of 12 bases. This CDR3 comprises 15 residues. Germline V lookup: CDR1 ENHRY, CDR2 SYGVKD. The CDR3 spells CAISEAALFYNEQFF. Written as DNA, the CDR3 is TGTGCCATCAGTGAAGCTGCGCTGTTCTACAATGAGCAGTTCTTC.

This clonotype was picked up many times. The CDR3 nucleotides are TGTGCCAGCTGGACAGCCAACTACGAGCAGTACTTC. Its protein product is CASWTANYEQYF. The genes are TRBV27 and TRBJ2-7; a weak D match, TRBD1 (6 bases). V was trimmed by 8 bases and J by 3 bases, leaving 11 bases between them. This CDR3 contains 12 residues. Germline CDR1 and CDR2: MNHEY and SMNVEV (reference sequence).

V is TRBV30 and J is TRBJ2-7, with D perhaps matching TRBD1 or TRBD2 (5 bases each). Germline loops: CDR1 GTSNPN, CDR2 SVGIG (reference sequence). Trimming removed 3 bases from V and 2 bases from J, with 14 bases in between. This CDR3 contains 14 residues. CDR3 nucleotide sequence: TGTGCCTGGAGACCCCGGGGCCCCCCCTACGAGCAGTACTTC. Translating gives CAWRPRGPPYEQYF. Complete variable domain (other parts from reference TRBV30 and TRBJ2-7): SQTIHQWPATLVQPVGSPLSLECTVEGTSNPNLYWYRQAAGRGLQLLFYSVGIGQISSEVPQNLSASRPQDRQFILSSKKLLLSDSGFYLCAWRPRGPPYEQYFGPGTRLTVT.

This sequence joins TRBV3-1 and TRBJ1-2; D may be TRBD1 (5 bases). The CDR3 length is 15 residues. CDR1 is LGHDT and CDR2 is YNNKEL in the germline V gene (reference sequence). The V end was cut by 0 bases, the J end by 3 bases, with 11 bases between. This CDR3 reads CASSQERQGDYGYTF. The CDR3 region has the DNA TGTGCCAGCAGCCAAGAGCGTCAGGGAGACTATGGCTACACCTTC.

The sample holds many counts of this clonotype. The chain has TRBV5-6 and TRBJ2-5, with TRBD2 as a possible D gene (5 bases). The CDR3 loop spans 13 amino acids. Trimming took off 2 bases at V and 2 bases at J, with 7 bases between the two ends. The germline CDR1 and CDR2 sequences are SGHDT and YYEEEE. In DNA, the CDR3 is TGTGCCAGCAGCTTAGCGGTGCAAGAGACCCAGTACTTC. Translating it yields CASSLAVQETQYF.

V usage is TRBV4-1 and J usage is TRBJ1-2; TRBD1 might be the D (5 bases). The CDR3 is made up of 16 amino acids. Germline CDR1 MGHRA, CDR2 YSYEKL. Trimming cost V 0 bases and J 4 bases, with 15 bases left between them. As DNA, the CDR3 is TGCGCCAGCAGCCAAGATCCCACAGGATTTAGCTATGGCTACACCTTC. Translated: CASSQDPTGFSYGYTF.

The table lists this clonotype with many counts. At one end, the junction sequence differs from germline, possibly due to a read error. This chain connects TRBV9 to TRBJ2-2; possible D gene TRBD1, 5 bases. CDR1 is SGDLS, CDR2 YYNGEE, per germline. CDR3 length: 13 residues. CDR3 in DNA: TGTGCCAGCAGGGTAGGGGTGACCGGGGAGCTGTTTTTT. It specifies CASRVGVTGELFF. The whole variable domain, remainder taken from reference TRBV9 and TRBJ2-2, is DSGVTQTPKHLITATGQRVTLRCSPRSGDLSVYWYQQSLDQGLQFLIQYYNGEERAKGNILERFSAQQFPDLHSELNLSSLELGDSALYFCASRVGVTGELFFGEGSRLTVL.

This clonotype was seen only a few times. The chain has TRBV28 and TRBJ2-5; D call uncertain. CDR1 is MDHEN, CDR2 SYDVKM, per germline. The CDR3 has 13 amino acids. Between the trimmed V and J ends, which lost 2 bases and 2 bases, there was a span of 6 bases. CDR3 in DNA: TGTGCCAGCAGTTTACGGCTACAAGAGACCCAGTACTTC. It yields the protein CASSLRLQETQYF.

The chain is built from TRBV10-2 and TRBJ2-7; 10 bases agree with TRBD2. J lost 7 bases, V lost 10 bases, and 10 bases had no gene match. The germline V gene has CDR1 WSHSY and CDR2 SAAADI. This CDR3 region has 13 residues. In nucleotides, the CDR3 is TGCGCCACCTCTAGCGGGAGTTCGGGGGAGCAGTACTTC. It yields the protein CATSSGSSGEQYF.

This clonotype was observed at least ten times. This chain uses TRBV10-1 with TRBJ1-1; TRBD1 might be the D (6 bases). The V end lost 3 bases, the J end lost 4 bases, and 15 bases lay between the germline ends. Germline lookup yields CDR1 WNHNN and CDR2 SYGVQD (reference sequence). The CDR3 has 15 amino acids. CDR3 sequence reads: CASSDRQGGGTEAFF. CDR3 coding DNA: TGCGCCAGCAGTGACCGTCAAGGGGGAGGCACTGAAGCTTTCTTT.

This rearrangement joins TRBV13 to TRBJ2-7; D could derive from TRBD1 or TRBD2 (5 bases each). Germline V CDR1 and CDR2: PRHDT, FYEKMQ (reference sequence). The CDR3 is made up of 16 amino acids. With 4 bases removed from V and 0 bases from J, the gap between germline ends came to 16 bases. CDR3 bases: TGTGCCAGCAGCTGGGGACCCACACCCATCTCCTACGAGCAGTACTTC. It yields the protein CASSWGPTPISYEQYF.

This clonotype has just a few counts. V usage is TRBV7-9 and J usage is TRBJ2-7, with 9 bases matching TRBD1. The CDR3 is made up of 14 amino acids. Trimming took 5 bases from V and 3 from J; bases not matched to a gene: 5. Germline-derived CDR1 and CDR2 are SEHNR and FQNEAQ (reference sequence). The CDR3 sequence: CASSLRDRVYEQYF. The CDR3, as DNA: TGTGCCAGCAGCCTCCGGGACAGGGTCTACGAGCAGTACTTC. Full variable domain (outside the CDR3, taken from reference TRBV7-9 and TRBJ2-7): DTGVSQNPRHKITKRGQNVTFRCDPISEHNRLYWYRQTLGQGPEFLTYFQNEAQLEKSRLLSDRFSAERPKGSFSTLEIQRTEQGDSAMYLCASSLRDRVYEQYFGPGTRLTVT.